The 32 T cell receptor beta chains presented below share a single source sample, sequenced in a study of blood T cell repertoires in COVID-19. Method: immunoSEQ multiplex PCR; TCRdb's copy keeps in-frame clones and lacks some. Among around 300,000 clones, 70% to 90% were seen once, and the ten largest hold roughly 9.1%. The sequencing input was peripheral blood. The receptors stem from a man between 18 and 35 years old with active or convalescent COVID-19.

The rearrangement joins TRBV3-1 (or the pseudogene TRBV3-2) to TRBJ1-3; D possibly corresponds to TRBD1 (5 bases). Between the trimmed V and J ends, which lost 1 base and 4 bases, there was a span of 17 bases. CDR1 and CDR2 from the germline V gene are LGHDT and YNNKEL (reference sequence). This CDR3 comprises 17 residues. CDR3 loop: CASSQVAGISRGNTIYF. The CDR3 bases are TGTGCCAGCAGCCAAGTGGCAGGGATTTCTCGCGGAAACACCATATATTTT.

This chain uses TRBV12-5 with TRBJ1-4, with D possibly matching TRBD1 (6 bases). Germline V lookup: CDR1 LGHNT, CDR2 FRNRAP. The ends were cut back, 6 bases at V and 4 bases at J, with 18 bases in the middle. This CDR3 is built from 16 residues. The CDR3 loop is CASGPRSGQSNEKLFF. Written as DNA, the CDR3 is TGTGCTAGTGGCCCTCGCTCCGGACAGAGTAATGAAAAACTGTTTTTT.

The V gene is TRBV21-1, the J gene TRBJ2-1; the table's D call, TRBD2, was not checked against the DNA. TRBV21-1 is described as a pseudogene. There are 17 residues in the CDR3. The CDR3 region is CASSTRIVRDCGNEQFF. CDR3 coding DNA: TGTGCCAGCAGCACCCGAATCGTCCGGGACTGTGGGAATGAGCAGTTCTTC.

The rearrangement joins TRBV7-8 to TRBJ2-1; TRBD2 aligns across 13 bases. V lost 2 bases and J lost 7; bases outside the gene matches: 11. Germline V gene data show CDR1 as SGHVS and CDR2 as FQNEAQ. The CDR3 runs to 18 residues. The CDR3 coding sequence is TGTGCCAGCAGCTTACTTAGTAGACTAGCGGGGGGATTGAATGAGCAGTTCTTC. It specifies CASSLLSRLAGGLNEQFF.

DNA of the CDR3: TGCGCCAGCAGTCCCAATAGCGACAGGGGGTACTATGGCTACACCTTC. Its protein product is CASSPNSDRGYYGYTF. The chain carries TRBV4-1 and TRBJ1-2; 9 positions agree with TRBD1. The CDR3 runs 16 residues. Per the germline V gene, CDR1 is MGHRA and CDR2 is YSYEKL. The J segment lost 3 bases and the V segment lost 6 bases, leaving 11 bases of the junction unmatched.

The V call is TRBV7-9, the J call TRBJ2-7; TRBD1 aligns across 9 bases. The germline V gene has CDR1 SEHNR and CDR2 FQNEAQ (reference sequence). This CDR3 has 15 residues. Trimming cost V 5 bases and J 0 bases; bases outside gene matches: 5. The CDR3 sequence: CASSGDRVSSYEQYF. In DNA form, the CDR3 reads TGTGCCAGCAGCGGGGACAGGGTCAGCTCCTACGAGCAGTACTTC.

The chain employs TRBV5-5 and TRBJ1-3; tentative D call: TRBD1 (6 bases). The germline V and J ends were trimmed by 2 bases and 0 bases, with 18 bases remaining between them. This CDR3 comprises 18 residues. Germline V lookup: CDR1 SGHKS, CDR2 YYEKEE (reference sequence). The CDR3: CASSLQSLTGRSGNTIYF. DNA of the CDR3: TGTGCCAGCAGCTTACAATCTCTGACAGGACGCTCTGGAAACACCATATATTTT.

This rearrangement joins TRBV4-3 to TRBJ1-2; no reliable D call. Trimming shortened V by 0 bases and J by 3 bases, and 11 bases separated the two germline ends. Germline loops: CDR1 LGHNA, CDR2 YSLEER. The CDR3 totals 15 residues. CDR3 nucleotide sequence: TGCGCCAGCAGCCAAGATCTAAAAGTATACTATGGCTACACCTTC. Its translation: CASSQDLKVYYGYTF.

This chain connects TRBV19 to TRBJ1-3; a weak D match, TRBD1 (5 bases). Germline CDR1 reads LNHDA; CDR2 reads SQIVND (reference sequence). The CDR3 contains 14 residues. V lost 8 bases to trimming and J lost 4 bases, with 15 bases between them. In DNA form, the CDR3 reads TGTGCCAGTCAACAGGTCTGGGGAGGAAACACCATATATTTT. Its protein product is CASQQVWGGNTIYF. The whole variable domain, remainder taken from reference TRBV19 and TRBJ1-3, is DGGITQSPKYLFRKEGQNVTLSCEQNLNHDAMYWYRQDPGQGLRLIYYSQIVNDFQKGDIAEGYSVSREKKESFPLTVTSAQKNPTAFYLCASQQVWGGNTIYFGEGSWLTVV.

In nucleotides, the CDR3 is TGTGCCAGTAGCGACCCGGGACAAGGAAACACCATATATTTT. Encoded protein: CASSDPGQGNTIYF. The J gene is TRBJ1-3, the V gene TRBV19, with D possibly matching TRBD1 (6 bases). The CDR3 has 14 amino acids. CDR1 is LNHDA and CDR2 is SQIVND in the germline V gene (reference sequence). Trimming left V 6 bases short and J 4 bases short, with 13 bases between.

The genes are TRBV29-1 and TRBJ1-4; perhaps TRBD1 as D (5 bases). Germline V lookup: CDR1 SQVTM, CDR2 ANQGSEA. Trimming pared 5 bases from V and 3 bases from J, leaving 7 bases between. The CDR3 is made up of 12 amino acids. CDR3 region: CSVQGPNEKLFF. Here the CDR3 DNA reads TGCAGCGTTCAGGGCCCTAATGAAAAACTGTTTTTT.

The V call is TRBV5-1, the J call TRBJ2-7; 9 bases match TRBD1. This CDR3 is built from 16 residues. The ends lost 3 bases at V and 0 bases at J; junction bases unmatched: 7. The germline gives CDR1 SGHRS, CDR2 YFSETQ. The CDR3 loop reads CASSWGGQGSSYEQYF. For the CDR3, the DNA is TGCGCCAGCAGCTGGGGGGGACAGGGTAGCTCCTACGAGCAGTACTTC.

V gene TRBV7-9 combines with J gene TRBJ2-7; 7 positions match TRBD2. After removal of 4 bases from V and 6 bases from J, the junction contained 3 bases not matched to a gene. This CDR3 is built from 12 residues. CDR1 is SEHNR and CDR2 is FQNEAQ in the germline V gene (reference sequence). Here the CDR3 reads CASSWTSIEQYF. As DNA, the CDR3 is TGTGCCAGCAGCTGGACTAGTATCGAGCAGTACTTC.

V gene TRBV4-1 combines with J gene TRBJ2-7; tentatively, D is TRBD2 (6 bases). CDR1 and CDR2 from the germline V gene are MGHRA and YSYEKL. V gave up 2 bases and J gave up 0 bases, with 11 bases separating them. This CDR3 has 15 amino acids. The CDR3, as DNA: TGCGCCAGCAGCCAAACCGGGACTTACTCCTACGAGCAGTACTTC. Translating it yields CASSQTGTYSYEQYF.

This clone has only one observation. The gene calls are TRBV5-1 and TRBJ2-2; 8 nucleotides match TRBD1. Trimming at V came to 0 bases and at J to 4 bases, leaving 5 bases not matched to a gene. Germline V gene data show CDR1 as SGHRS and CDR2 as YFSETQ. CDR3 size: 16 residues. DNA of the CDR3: TGCGCCAGCAGCTTGGGAGTCAGGGGGCGCACCGGGGAGCTGTTTTTT. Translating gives CASSLGVRGRTGELFF.

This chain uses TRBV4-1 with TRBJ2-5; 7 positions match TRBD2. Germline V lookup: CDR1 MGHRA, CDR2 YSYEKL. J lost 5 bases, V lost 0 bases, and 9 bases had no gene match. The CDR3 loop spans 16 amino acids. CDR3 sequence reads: CASSQDPGLVSETQYF. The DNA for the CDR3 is TGCGCCAGCAGCCAAGATCCCGGACTAGTTAGTGAGACCCAGTACTTC.

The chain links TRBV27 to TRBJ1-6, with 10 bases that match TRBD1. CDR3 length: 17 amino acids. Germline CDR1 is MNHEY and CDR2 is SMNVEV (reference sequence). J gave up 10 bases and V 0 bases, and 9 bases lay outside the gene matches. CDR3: CASSLSGTGVFVSPLHF. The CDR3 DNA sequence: TGTGCCAGCAGTTTATCCGGGACAGGGGTATTCGTCTCACCCCTCCACTTT.

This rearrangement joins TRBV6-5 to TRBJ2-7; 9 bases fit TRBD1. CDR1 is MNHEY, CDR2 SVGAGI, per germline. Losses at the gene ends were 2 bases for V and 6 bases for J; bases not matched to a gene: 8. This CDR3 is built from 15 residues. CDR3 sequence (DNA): TGTGCCAGCAGTTACGCGGGACAGGGTAGGAGCGAGCAGTACTTC. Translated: CASSYAGQGRSEQYF.

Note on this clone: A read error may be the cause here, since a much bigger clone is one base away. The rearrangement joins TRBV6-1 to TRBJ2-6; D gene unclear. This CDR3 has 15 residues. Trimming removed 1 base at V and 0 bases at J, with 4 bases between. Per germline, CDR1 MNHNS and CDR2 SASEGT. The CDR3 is CASSEDGSGANVLTF. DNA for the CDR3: TGTGCCAGCAGTGAAGACGGCTCTGGGGCCAACGTCCTGACTTTC.

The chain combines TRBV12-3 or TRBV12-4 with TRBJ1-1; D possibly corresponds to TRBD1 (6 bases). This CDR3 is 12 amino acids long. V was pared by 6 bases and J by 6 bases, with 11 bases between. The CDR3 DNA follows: TGTGCCAGCAGCCGAGGGGGTGCTGAAGCTTTCTTT. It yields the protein CASSRGGAEAFF.

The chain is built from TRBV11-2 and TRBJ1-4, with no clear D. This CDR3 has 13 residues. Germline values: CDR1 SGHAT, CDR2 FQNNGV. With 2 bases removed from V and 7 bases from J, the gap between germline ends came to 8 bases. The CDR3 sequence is CASSLRGLEKLFF. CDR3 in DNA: TGTGCCAGCAGCTTACGAGGGCTTGAAAAACTGTTTTTT. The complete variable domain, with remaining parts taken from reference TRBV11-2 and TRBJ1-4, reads EAGVAQSPRYKIIEKRQSVAFWCNPISGHATLYWYQQILGQGPKLLIQFQNNGVVDDSQLPKDRFSAERLKGVDSTLKIQPAKLEDSAVYLCASSLRGLEKLFFGSGTQLSVL.

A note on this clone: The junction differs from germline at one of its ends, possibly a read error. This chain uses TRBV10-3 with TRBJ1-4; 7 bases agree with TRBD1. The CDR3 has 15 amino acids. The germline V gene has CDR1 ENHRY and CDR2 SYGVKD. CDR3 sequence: CVISESIRTGSYLFF. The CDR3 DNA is TGTGTCATCAGTGAGTCGATTAGGACAGGCTCCTACCTGTTTTTT.

This chain's CDR3 is CASSGRQQVDPNGYTF. The CDR3 region has the DNA TGCGCCAGCAGCGGCCGACAACAGGTGGACCCTAATGGCTACACCTTC. The genes are TRBV4-3 and TRBJ1-2, with D perhaps TRBD1 (5 bases). Between the trimmed V and J ends, which lost 5 bases and 6 bases, there was a span of 22 bases. Per the germline V gene, CDR1 is LGHNA and CDR2 is YSLEER. There are 16 residues in the CDR3.

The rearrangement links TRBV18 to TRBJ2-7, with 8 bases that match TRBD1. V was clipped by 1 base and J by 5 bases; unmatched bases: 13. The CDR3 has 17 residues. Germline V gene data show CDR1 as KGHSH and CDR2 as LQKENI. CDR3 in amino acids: CASSPRKPGQEVHEQYF. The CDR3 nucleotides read TGTGCCAGCTCACCACGGAAGCCGGGACAGGAGGTCCACGAGCAGTACTTC.

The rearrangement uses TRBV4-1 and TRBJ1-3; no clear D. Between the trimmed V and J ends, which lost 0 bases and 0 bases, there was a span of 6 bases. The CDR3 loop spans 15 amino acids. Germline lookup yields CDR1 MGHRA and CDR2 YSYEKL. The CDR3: CASSQDRNSGNTIYF. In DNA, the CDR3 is TGCGCCAGCAGCCAAGACAGAAACTCTGGAAACACCATATATTTT.

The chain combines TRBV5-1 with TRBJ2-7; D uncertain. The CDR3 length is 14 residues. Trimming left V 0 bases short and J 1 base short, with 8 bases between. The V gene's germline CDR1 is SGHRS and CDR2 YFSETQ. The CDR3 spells CASSLAASSYEQYF. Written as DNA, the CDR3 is TGCGCCAGCAGCTTGGCTGCCAGTTCCTACGAGCAGTACTTC.

The CDR3 loop is CASSSTPDQITEGNTIYF. The CDR3 DNA reads as TGTGCCAGCAGCTCGACACCCGATCAGATAACAGAAGGAAACACCATATATTTT. This sequence joins TRBV7-8 and TRBJ1-3; D gene ambiguous. Germline V lookup: CDR1 SGHVS, CDR2 FQNEAQ. The CDR3 has 18 amino acids. V was cut by 4 bases and J by 4 bases, with 23 bases left in between.

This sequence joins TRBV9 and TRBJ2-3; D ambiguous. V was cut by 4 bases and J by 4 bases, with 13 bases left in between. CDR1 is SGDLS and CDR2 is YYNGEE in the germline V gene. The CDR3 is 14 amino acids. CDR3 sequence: CASSPIISSDTQYF. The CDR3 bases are TGTGCCAGCAGCCCTATCATTTCCTCAGATACGCAGTATTTT.

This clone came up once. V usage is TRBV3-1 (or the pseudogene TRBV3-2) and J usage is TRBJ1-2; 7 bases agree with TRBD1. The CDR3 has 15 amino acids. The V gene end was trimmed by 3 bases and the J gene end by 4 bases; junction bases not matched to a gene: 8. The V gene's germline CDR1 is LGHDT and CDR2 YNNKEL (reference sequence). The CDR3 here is CASSQAQGRIYGYTF. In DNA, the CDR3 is TGTGCCAGCAGCCAGGCACAGGGGCGCATCTATGGCTACACCTTC.

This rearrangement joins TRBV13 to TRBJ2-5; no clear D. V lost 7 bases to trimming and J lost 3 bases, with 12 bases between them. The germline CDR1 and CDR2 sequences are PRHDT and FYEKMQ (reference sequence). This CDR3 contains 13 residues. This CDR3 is CASTPKGEETQYF. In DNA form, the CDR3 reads TGTGCCAGCACTCCGAAAGGAGAAGAGACCCAGTACTTC. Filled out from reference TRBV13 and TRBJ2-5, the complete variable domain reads AAGVIQSPRHLIKEKRETATLKCYPIPRHDTVYWYQQGPGQDPQFLISFYEKMQSDKGSIPDRFSAQQFSDYHSELNMSSLELGDSALYFCASTPKGEETQYFGPGTRLLVL.

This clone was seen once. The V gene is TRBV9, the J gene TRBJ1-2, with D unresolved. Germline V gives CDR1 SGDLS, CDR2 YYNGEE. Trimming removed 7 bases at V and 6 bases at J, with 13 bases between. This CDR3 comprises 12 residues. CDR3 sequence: CASFQEAHGYTF. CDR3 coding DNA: TGTGCCAGCTTTCAGGAGGCCCATGGCTACACCTTC.

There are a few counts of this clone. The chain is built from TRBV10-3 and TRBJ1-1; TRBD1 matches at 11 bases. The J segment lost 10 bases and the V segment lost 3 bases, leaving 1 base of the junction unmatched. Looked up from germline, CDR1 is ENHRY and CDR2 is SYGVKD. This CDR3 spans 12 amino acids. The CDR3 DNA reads TGTGCCATCAGTGATGGGACAGGGGGAGCTTTCTTT. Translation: CAISDGTGGAFF.